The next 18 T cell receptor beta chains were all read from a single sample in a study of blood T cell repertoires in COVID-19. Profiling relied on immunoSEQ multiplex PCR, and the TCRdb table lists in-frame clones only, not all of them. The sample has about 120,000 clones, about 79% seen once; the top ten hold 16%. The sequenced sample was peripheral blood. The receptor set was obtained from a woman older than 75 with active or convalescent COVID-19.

The CDR3 loop is CASSPSGSSYNEQFF. CDR3 bases: TGTGCCAGCAGCCCTAGCGGGAGCTCCTACAATGAGCAGTTCTTC. The V and J genes are TRBV7-9 and TRBJ2-1; 10 nucleotides line up with TRBD2. CDR1 is SEHNR, CDR2 FQNEAQ, per germline (reference sequence). With V trimmed by 5 bases and J by 0 bases, 1 base remained unmatched. CDR3 size: 15 residues.

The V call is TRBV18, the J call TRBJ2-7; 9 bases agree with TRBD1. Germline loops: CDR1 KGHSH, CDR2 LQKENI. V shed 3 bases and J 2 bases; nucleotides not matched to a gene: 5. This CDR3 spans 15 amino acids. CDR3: CASSPRTGVAYEQYF. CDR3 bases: TGTGCCAGCTCACCCCGGACAGGGGTTGCCTACGAGCAGTACTTC. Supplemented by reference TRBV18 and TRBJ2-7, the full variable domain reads NAGVMQNPRHLVRRRGQEARLRCSPMKGHSHVYWYRQLPEEGLKFMVYLQKENIIDESGMPKERFSAEFPKEGPSILRIQQVVRGDSAAYFCASSPRTGVAYEQYFGPGTRLTVT.

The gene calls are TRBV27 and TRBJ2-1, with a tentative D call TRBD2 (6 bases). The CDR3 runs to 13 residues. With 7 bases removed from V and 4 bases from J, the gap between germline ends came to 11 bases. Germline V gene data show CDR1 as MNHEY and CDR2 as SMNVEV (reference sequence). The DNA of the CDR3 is TGTGCCAGCAAGAGGGCGGGGTACAATGAGCAGTTCTTC. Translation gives CASKRAGYNEQFF.

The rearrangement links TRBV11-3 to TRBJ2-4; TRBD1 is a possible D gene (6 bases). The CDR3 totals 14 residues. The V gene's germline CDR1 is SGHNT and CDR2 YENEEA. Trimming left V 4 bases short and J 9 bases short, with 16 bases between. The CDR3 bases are TGTGCCAGCAGCTCTTGCAGGGGTATTGTCATTCAGTACTTC. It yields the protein CASSSCRGIVIQYF. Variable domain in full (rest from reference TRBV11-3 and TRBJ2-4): EAGVVQSPRYKIIEKKQPVAFWCNPISGHNTLYWYLQNLGQGPELLIRYENEEAVDDSQLPKDRFSAERLKGVDSTLKIQPAELGDSAVYLCASSSCRGIVIQYFGAGTRLSVL.

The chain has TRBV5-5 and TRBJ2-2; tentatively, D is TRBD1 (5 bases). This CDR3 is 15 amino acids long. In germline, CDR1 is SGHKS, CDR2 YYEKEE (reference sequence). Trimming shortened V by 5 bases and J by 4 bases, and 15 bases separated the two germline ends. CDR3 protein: CASRTQQDATGELFF. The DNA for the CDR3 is TGTGCCAGCAGGACCCAACAGGACGCCACCGGGGAGCTGTTTTTT.

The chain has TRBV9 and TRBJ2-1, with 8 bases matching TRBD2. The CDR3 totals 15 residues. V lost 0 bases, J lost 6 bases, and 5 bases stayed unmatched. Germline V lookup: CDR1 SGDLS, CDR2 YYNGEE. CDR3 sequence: CASSVDGRGGNEQFF. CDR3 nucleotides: TGTGCCAGCAGCGTAGACGGGAGGGGTGGCAATGAGCAGTTCTTC.

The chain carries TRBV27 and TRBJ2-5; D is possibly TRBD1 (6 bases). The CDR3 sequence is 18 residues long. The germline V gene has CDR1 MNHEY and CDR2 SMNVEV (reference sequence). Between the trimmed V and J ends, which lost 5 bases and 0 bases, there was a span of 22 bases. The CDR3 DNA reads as TGTGCCAGCAGTCCTTACAGGGCCCTACAACCGTACCAAGAGACCCAGTACTTC. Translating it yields CASSPYRALQPYQETQYF.

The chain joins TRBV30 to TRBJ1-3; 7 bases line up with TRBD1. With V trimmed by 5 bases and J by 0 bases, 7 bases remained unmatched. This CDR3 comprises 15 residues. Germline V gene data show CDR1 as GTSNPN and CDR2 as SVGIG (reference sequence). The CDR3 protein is CAWGRDSDSGNTIYF. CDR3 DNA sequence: TGTGCCTGGGGCAGGGACAGCGACTCTGGAAACACCATATATTTT. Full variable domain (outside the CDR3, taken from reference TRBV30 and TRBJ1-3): SQTIHQWPATLVQPVGSPLSLECTVEGTSNPNLYWYRQAAGRGLQLLFYSVGIGQISSEVPQNLSASRPQDRQFILSSKKLLLSDSGFYLCAWGRDSDSGNTIYFGEGSWLTVV.

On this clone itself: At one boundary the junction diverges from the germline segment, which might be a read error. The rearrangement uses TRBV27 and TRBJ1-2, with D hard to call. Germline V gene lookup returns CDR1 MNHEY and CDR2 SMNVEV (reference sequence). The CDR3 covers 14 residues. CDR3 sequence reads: CASRLSGVNYGYTF. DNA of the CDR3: TGTGCCAGCAGATTATCAGGAGTTAACTATGGCTACACCTTC.

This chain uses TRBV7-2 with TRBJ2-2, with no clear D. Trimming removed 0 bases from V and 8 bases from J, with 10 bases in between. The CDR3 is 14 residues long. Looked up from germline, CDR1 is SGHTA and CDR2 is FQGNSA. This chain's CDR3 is CASSLANTPGELFF. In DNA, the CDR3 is TGTGCCAGCAGCTTAGCGAATACACCTGGGGAGCTGTTTTTT.

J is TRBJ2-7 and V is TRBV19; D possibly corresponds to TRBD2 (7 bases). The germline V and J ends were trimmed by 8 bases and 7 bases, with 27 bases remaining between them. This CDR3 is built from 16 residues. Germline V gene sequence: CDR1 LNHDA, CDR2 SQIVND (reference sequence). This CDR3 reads CASSPWGGTNFREQYF. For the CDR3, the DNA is TGTGCCAGTTCACCTTGGGGGGGGACAAACTTTAGGGAGCAGTACTTC.

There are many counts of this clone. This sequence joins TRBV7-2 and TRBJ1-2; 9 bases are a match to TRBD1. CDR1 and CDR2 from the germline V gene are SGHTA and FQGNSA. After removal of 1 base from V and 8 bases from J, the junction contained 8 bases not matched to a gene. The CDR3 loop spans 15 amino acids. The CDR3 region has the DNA TGTGCCAGCAGCTTAGGTCCGGACAGGGGATGGGGCTACACCTTC. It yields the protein CASSLGPDRGWGYTF.

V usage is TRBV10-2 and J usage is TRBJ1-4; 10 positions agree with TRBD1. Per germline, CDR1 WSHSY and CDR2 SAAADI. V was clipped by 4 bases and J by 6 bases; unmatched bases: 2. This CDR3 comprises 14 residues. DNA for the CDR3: TGCGCCAGCAGTGGGACAGGGGGGGATGAAAAACTGTTTTTT. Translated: CASSGTGGDEKLFF.

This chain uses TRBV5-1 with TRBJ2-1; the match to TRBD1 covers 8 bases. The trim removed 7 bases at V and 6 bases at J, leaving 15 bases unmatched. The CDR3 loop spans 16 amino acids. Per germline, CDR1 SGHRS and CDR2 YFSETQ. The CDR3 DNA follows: TGCGCCAGCTCGAACATAGGACAGGGCGTTAGCAATGAGCAGTTCTTC. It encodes CASSNIGQGVSNEQFF.

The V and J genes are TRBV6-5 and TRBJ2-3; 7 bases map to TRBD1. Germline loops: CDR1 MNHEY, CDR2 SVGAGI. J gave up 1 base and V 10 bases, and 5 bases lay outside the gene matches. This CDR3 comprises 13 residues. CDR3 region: CATRQGGTDTQYF. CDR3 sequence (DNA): TGTGCCACCAGACAGGGAGGCACAGATACGCAGTATTTT.

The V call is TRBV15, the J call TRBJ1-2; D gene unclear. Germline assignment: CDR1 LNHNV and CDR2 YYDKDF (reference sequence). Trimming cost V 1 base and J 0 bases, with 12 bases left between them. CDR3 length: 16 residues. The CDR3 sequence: CATSRGATDTNYGYTF. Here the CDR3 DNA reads TGTGCCACCAGCAGAGGGGCTACAGATACTAACTATGGCTACACCTTC.

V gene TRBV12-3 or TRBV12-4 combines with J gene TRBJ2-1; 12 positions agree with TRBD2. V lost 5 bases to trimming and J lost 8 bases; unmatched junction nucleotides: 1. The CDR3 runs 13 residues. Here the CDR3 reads CASSPSGGDEQFF. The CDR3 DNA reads TGTGCCAGCAGTCCTAGCGGGGGGGATGAGCAGTTCTTC.

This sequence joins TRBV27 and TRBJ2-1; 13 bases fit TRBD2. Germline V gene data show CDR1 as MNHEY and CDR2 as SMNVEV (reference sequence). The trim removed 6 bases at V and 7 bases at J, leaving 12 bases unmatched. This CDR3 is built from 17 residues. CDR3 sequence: CASRPAGTSGTVNEQFF. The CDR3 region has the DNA TGTGCCAGCAGACCGGCCGGGACTAGCGGGACTGTGAATGAGCAGTTCTTC.